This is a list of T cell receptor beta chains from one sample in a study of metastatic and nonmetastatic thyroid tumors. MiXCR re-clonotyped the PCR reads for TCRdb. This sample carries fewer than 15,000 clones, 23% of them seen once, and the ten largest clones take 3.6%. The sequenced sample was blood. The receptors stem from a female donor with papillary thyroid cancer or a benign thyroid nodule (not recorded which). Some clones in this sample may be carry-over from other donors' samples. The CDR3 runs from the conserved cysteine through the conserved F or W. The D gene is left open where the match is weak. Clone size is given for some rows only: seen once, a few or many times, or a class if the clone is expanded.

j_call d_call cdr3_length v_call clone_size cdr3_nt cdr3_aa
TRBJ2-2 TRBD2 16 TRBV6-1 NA TGTGCCAGCAGCCTAACTAGCGGGGGGAACACCGGGGAGCTGTTTTTT CASSLTSGGNTGELFF
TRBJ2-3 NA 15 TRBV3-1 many TGTGCCAGCAGCCAAGCCGGCGGGGGCACAGATACGCAGTATTTT CASSQAGGGTDTQYF
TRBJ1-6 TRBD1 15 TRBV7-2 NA TGTGGTAGCTGCTTAGCGGGACAGGGGTATTCACCCCTCCACTTT CGSCLAGQGYSPLHF
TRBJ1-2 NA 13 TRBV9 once TGTGCCAGCAGCGTGGAGGCGGGCGGAGGCTTCACCTTC CASSVEAGGGFTF
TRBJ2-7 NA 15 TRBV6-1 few TGTGCCAGCATTCCGCTCGATGGACAGTCCTACGAGCAGTACTTC CASIPLDGQSYEQYF
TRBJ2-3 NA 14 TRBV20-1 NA TGCAGTGCTAGCAGCGGAGCCTACACAGATACGCAGTATTTT CSASSGAYTDTQYF
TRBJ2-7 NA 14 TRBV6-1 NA TGTGCCAGCTACGTGCTGGGGCTATTTTTTGGGCAGTACTTC CASYVLGLFFGQYF
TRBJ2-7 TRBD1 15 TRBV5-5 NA TGTGCCAGCAGAAGGGGACAGGGGGTCTCCTACGAGCAGTACTTC CASRRGQGVSYEQYF
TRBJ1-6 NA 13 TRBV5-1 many TGCGCCAGCAACAAAGAGAAAAATTCACCCCTCCACTTT CASNKEKNSPLHF
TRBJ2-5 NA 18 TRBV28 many TGTGCCAGCAGTTTATCTTCCGAGGTTCCCCGGGCGCGAGAGACCCAGTACTTC CASSLSSEVPRARETQYF
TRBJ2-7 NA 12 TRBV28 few TGTGCCAGCAGCCCCAGCCGATACGAGCAGTACTTC CASSPSRYEQYF
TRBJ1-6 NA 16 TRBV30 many TGTGCCTGGAGTCAAGAAGGAGACCGGCTTGCTTCACCCCTCCACTTT CAWSQEGDRLASPLHF
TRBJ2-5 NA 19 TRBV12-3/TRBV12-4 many TGTGCCAGCAGTTTTCGCCCCTTTCTGGGGGGCGGTGGAGGGGAGACCCAGTACTTC CASSFRPFLGGGGGETQYF
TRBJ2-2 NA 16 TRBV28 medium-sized TGTGCCAGCAGTTTTTCGGAGACAGGTCGCACCGGGGAGCTGTTTTTT CASSFSETGRTGELFF
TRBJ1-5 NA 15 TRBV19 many TGTGCCAGTAGTTACCCGGTCAGAAACAATCAGCCCCAGCATTTT CASSYPVRNNQPQHF
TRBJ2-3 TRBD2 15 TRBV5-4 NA TGTGCCAGCAGTCATGGGCGGGGGGGCACAGATACGCAGTATTTT CASSHGRGGTDTQYF
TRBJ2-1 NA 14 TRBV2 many TGTGCCAGCAGATTCTCCTATTCCTACAATGAGCAGTTCTTC CASRFSYSYNEQFF